The clone carrying this T cell receptor beta chain was counted once. No antigen is known for it. Unstimulated regulatory T cells (CD4+CD25+CD127-), CD4+CD25- non-regulatory cells, CD4 and CD8 cells were FACS-sorted from thawed PBMCs. Before regulatory T cell sorting, thawed PBMCs rested overnight at 37°C in 200 IU/ml IL-2. The data were taken from a study of Tregs in tolerant kidney transplant recipients. Study observations and caveats: Few patients were studied, so findings need validation in larger groups. No direct test of biological reproducibility was done here.

Only in-frame clones appear in the TCRdb table, and some are missing; sequencing was by immunoSEQ multiplex PCR. The sample records more than 60,000 clones, approximately 85% being singletons. With 6 bases clipped from V and 3 bases from J, the junction kept 12 bases outside the gene matches. Germline-derived CDR1 and CDR2 are LNHNV and YYDKDF (reference sequence). The CDR3 is 16 residues long. The chain has TRBV15 and TRBJ2-7; 9 nucleotides match TRBD1. This sequence was found in a human donor who received a combined kidney and bone marrow transplant. The source material was Tregs from blood, sampled before the transplant. The CDR3 sequence: CATSGIGTGKFYEQYF. CDR3 nucleotide sequence: TGTGCCACCAGTGGAATAGGGACAGGGAAATTCTACGAGCAGTACTTC. The entire variable domain, with the rest obtained from reference TRBV15 and TRBJ2-7, is as follows: DAMVIQNPRYQVTQFGKPVTLSCSQTLNHNVMYWYQQKSSQAPKLLFHYYDKDFNNEADTPDNFQSRRPNTSFCFLDIRSPGLGDTAMYLCATSGIGTGKFYEQYFGPGTRLTVT.